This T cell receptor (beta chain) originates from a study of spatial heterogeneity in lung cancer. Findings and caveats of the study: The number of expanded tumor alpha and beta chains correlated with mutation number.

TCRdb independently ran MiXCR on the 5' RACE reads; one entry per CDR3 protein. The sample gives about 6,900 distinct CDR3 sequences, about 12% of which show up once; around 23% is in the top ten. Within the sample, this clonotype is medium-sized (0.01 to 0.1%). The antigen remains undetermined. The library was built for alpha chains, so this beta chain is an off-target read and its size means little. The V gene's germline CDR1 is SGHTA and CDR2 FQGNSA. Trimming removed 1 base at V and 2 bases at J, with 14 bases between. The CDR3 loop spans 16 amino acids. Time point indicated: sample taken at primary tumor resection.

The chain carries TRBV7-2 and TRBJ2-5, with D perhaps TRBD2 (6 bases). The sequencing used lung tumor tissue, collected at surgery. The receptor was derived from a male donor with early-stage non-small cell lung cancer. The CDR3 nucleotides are TGTGCCAGCAGCTTAGTGGTGGGAGGAGGACAAGAGACCCAGTACTTC. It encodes CASSLVVGGGQETQYF.